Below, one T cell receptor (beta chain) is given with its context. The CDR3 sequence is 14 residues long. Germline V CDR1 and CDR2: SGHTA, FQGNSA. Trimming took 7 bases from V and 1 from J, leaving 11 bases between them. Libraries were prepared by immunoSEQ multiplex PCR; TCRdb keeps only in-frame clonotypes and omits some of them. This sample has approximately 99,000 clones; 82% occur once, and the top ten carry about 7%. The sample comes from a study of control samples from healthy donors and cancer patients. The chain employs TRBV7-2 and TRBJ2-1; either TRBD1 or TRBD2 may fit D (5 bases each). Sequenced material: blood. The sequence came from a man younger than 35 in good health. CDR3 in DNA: TGTGCCAGCACCCCGGGACCGTCCTACAATGAGCAGTTCTTC. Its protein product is CASTPGPSYNEQFF.